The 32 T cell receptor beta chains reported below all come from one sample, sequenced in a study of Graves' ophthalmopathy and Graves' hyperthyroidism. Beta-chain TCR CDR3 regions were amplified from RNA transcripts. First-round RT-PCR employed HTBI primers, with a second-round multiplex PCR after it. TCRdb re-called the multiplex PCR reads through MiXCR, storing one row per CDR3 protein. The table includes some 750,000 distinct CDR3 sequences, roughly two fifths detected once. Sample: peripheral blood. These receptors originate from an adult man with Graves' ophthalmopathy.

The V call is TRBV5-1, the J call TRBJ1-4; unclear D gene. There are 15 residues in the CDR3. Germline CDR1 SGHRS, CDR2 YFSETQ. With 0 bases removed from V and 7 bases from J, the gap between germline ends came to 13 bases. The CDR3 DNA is TGCGCCAGCAGCTTGGGAGGTCTCGCCCGTGAAAAACTGTTTTTT. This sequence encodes CASSLGGLAREKLFF.

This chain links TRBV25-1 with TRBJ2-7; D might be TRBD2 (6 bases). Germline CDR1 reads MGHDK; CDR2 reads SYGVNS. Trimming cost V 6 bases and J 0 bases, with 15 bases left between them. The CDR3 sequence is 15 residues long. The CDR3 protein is CASSSPDYSSYEQYF. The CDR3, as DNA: TGTGCCAGCAGCTCCCCGGACTATAGCTCCTACGAGCAGTACTTC.

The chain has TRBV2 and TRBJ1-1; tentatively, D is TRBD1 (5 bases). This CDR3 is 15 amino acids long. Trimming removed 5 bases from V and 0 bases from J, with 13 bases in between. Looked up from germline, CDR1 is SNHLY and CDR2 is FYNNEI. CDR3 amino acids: CASSYRPVMNTEAFF. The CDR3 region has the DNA TGTGCCAGCAGTTACAGGCCCGTGATGAACACTGAAGCTTTCTTT.

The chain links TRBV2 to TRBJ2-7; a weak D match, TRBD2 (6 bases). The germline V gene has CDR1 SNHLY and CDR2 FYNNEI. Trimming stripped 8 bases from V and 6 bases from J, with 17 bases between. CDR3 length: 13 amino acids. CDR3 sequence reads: CASGGTPPGEQYF. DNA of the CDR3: TGTGCCAGCGGGGGGACCCCTCCGGGCGAGCAGTACTTC. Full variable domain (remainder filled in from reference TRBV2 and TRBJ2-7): EPEVTQTPSHQVTQMGQEVILRCVPISNHLYFYWYRQILGQKVEFLVSFYNNEISEKSEIFDDQFSVERPDGSNFTLKIRSTKLEDSAMYFCASGGTPPGEQYFGPGTRLTVT.

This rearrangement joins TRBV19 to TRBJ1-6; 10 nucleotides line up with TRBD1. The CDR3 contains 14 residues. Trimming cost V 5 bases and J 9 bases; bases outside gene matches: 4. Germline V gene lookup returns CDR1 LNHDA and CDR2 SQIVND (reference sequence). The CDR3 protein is CASSGRQGASPLHF. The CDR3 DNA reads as TGTGCCAGTAGTGGGAGACAGGGGGCTTCACCCCTCCACTTT.

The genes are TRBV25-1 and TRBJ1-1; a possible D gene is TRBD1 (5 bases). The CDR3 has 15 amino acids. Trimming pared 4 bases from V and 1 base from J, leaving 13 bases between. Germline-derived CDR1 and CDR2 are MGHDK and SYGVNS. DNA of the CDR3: TGTGCCAGCAGTGCTAGACAGAGCACGAACACTGAAGCTTTCTTT. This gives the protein CASSARQSTNTEAFF.

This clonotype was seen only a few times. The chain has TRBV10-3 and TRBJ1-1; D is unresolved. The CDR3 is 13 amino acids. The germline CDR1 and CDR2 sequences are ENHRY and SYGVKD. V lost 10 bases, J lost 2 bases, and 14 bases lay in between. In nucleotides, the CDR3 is TGTGCCACCGATTCCGGGAGCAACACTGAAGCTTTCTTT. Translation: CATDSGSNTEAFF.

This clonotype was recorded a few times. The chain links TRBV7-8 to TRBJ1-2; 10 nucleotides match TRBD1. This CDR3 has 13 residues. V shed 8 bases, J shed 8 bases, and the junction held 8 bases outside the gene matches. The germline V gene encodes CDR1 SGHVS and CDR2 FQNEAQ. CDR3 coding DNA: TGTGCCAGCCGGACAGGGGGTTCGAAGGGCTACACCTTC. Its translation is CASRTGGSKGYTF.

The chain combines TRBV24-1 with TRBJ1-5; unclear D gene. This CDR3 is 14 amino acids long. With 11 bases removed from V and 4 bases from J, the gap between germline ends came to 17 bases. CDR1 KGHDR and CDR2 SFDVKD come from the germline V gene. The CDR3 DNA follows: TGTGCCAGCGGACTGCCAGGCCGGAATCAGCCCCAGCATTTT. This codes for CASGLPGRNQPQHF.

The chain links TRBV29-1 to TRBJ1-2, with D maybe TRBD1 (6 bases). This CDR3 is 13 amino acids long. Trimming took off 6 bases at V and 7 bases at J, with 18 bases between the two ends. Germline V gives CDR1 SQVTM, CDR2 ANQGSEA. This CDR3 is CSVVGGGAGGYTF. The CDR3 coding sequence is TGCAGCGTGGTAGGGGGGGGCGCGGGTGGCTACACCTTC. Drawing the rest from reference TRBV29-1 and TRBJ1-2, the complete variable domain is SAVISQKPSRDICQRGTSLTIQCQVDSQVTMMFWYRQQPGQSLTLIATANQGSEATYESGFVIDKFPISRPNLTFSTLTVSNMSPEDSSIYLCSVVGGGAGGYTFGSGTRLTVV.

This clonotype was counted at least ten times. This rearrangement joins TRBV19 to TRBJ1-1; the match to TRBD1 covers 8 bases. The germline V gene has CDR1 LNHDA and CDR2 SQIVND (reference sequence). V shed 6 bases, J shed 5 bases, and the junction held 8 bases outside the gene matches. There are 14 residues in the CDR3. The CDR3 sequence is CASSPQGGNTEAFF. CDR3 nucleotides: TGTGCCAGTAGCCCACAGGGGGGCAATACTGAAGCTTTCTTT.

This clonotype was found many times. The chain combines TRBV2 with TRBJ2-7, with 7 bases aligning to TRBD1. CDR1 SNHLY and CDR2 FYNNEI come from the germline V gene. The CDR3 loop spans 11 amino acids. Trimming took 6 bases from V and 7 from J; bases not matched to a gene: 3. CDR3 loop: CASRQQGEQYF. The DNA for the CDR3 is TGTGCCAGCAGGCAACAGGGGGAGCAGTACTTC.

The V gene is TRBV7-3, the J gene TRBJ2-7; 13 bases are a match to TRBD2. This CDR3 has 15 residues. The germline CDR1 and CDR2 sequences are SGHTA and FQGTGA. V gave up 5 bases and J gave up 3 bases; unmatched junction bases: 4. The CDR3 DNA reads TGTGCCAGCAGCACCCGACTAGCGGGAGGCTACGAGCAGTACTTC. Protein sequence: CASSTRLAGGYEQYF. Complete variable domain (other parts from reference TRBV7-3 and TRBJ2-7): GAGVSQTPSNKVTEKGKYVELRCDPISGHTALYWYRQSLGQGPEFLIYFQGTGAADDSGLPNDRFFAVRPEGSVSTLKIQRTERGDSAVYLCASSTRLAGGYEQYFGPGTRLTVT.

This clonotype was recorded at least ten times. The CDR3 sequence is CASRLQANTEAFF. The DNA for the CDR3 is TGTGCCAGCAGGTTGCAGGCTAACACTGAAGCTTTCTTT. The gene calls are TRBV7-3 and TRBJ1-1; D gene unclear. The CDR3 length is 13 residues. The germline V gene has CDR1 SGHTA and CDR2 FQGTGA. The ends were cut back, 6 bases at V and 2 bases at J, with 10 bases in the middle.

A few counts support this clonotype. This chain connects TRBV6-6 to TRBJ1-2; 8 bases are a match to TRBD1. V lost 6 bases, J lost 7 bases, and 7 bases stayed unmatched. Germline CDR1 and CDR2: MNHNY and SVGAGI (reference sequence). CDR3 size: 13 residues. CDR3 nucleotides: TGTGCCAGCAGACGACAGGGGCGGAGTGGCTACACCTTC. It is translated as CASRRQGRSGYTF.

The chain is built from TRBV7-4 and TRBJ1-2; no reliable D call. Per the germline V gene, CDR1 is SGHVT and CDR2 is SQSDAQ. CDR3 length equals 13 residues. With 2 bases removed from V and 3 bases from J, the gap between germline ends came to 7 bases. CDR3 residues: CASSLFNDYGYTF. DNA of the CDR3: TGTGCCAGCAGCTTATTCAACGACTATGGCTACACCTTC. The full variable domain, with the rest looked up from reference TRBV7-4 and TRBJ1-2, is GAGVSQSPRYKVAKRGRDVALRCDSISGHVTLYWYRQTLGQGSEVLTYSQSDAQRDKSGRPSGRFSAERPERSVSTLKIQRTEQGDSAVYLCASSLFNDYGYTFGSGTRLTVV.

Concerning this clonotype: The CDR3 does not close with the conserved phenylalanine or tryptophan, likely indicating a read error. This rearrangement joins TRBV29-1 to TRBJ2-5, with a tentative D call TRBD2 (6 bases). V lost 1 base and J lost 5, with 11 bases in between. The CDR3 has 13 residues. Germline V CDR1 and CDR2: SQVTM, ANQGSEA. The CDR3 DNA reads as TGCAGCGTTGAAGGCCGGGAGTGGGAGACCCAGTACTTG. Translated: CSVEGREWETQYL.

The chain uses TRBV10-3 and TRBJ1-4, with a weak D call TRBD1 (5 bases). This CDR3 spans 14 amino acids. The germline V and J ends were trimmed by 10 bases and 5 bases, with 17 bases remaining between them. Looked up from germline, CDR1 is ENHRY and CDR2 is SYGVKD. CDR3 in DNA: TGTGCCAGCACCCTCTCTGGGGGAAATGAAAAACTGTTTTTT. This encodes CASTLSGGNEKLFF.

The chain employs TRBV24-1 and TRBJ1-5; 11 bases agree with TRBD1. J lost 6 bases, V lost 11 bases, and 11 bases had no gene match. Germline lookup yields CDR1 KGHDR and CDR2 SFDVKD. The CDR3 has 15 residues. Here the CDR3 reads CASNPGQGAGQPQHF. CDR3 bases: TGTGCCAGCAACCCAGGACAGGGGGCGGGTCAGCCCCAGCATTTT.

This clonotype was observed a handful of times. The CDR3 sequence: CASTVSSSSYEQYF. CDR3 DNA: TGTGCCAGCACCGTGTCGTCGAGCTCCTACGAGCAGTACTTC. The chain carries TRBV6-2 or TRBV6-3 and TRBJ2-7; D not certain. The CDR3 runs to 14 residues. Trimming removed 7 bases at V and 0 bases at J, with 13 bases between. Per the germline V gene, CDR1 is MNHEY and CDR2 is SVGEGT.

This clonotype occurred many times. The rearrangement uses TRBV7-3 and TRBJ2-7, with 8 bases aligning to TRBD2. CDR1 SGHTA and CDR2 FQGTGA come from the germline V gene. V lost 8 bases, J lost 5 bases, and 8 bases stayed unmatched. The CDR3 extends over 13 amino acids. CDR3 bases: TGTGCCAGCCTATTCAGCGGGAGTAACGAGCAGTACTTC. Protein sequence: CASLFSGSNEQYF.

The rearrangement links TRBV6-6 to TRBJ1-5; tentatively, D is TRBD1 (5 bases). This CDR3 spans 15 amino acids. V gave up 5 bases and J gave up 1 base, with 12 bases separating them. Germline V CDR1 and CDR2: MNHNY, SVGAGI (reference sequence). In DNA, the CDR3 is TGTGCCAGCAGTACGGACGGGGCGAGCAATCAGCCCCAGCATTTT. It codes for CASSTDGASNQPQHF.

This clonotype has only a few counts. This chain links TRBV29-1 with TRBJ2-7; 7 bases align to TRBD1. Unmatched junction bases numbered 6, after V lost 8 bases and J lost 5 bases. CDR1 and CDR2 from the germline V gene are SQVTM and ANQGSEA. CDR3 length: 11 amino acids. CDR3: CSLVQGNEQYF. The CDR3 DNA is TGCAGCTTAGTACAGGGGAACGAGCAGTACTTC.

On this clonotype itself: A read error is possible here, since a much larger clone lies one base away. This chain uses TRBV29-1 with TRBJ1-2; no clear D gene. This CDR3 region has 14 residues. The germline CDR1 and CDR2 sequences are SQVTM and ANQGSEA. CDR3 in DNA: TGCAGTCCCCCGGTTGGGGAGCCGTGCTATGGCTACACCTTC. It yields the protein CSPPVGEPCYGYTF. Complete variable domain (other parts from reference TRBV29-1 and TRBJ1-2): SAVISQKPSRDICQRGTSLTIQCQVDSQVTMMFWYRQQPGQSLTLIATANQGSEATYESGFVIDKFPISRPNLTFSTLTVSNMSPEDSSIYLCSPPVGEPCYGYTFGSGTRLTVV.

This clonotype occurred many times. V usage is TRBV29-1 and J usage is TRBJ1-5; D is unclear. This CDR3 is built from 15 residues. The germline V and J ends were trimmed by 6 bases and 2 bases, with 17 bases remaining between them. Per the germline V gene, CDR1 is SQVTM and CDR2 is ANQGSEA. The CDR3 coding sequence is TGCAGCGTCTCTCGTGGTGTCGGTGGCAATCAGCCCCAGCATTTT. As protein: CSVSRGVGGNQPQHF. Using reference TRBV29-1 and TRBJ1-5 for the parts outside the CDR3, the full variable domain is SAVISQKPSRDICQRGTSLTIQCQVDSQVTMMFWYRQQPGQSLTLIATANQGSEATYESGFVIDKFPISRPNLTFSTLTVSNMSPEDSSIYLCSVSRGVGGNQPQHFGDGTRLSIL.

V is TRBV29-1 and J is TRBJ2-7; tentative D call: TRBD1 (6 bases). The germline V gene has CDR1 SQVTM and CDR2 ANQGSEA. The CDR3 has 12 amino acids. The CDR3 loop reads CSARFRGSMDYF. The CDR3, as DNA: TGCAGTGCTAGGTTTAGGGGGAGTATGGATTACTTC.

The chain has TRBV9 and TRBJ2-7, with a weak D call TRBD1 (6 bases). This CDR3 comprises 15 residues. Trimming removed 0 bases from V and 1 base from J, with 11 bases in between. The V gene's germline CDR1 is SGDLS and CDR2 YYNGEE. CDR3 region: CASSVDTGISYEQYF. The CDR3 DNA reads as TGTGCCAGCAGCGTAGACACAGGGATTTCCTACGAGCAGTACTTC.

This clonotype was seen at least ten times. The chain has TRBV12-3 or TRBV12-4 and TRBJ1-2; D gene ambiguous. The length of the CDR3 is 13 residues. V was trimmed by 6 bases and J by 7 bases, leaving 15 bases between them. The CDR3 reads CASRQKGAVGYTF. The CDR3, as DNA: TGTGCCAGCAGACAAAAGGGTGCGGTTGGCTACACCTTC.

The DNA of the CDR3 is TGCAGTGCTAGTCACGCGAGGGGTCGGGAGGACGAGCAGTACTTC. Translating it yields CSASHARGREDEQYF. This chain joins TRBV20-1 and TRBJ2-7; TRBD2 aligns across 7 bases. Per germline, CDR1 DFQATT and CDR2 SNEGSKA (reference sequence). This CDR3 is built from 15 residues. After removal of 3 bases from V and 5 bases from J, the junction contained 13 bases not matched to a gene.

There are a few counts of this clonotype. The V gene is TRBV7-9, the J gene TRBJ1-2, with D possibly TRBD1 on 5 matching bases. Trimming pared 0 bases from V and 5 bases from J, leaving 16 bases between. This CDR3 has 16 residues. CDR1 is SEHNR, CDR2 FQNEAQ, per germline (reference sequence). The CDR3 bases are TGTGCCAGCAGCTTAGCGCTCGGCCAGGGTCGGTATGGCTACACCTTC. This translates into CASSLALGQGRYGYTF.

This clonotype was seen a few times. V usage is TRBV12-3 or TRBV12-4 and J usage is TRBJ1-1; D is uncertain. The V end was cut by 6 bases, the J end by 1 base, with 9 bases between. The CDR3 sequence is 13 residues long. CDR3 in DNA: TGTGCCAGCAGGGCCAGCCGGAACACTGAAGCTTTCTTT. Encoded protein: CASRASRNTEAFF.

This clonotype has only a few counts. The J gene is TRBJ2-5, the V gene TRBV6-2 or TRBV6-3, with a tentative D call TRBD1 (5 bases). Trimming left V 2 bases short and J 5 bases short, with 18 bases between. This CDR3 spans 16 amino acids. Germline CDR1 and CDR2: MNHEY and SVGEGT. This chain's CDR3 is CASSYPIDSRRETQYF. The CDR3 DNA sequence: TGTGCCAGCAGTTACCCAATAGACAGTCGGCGGGAGACCCAGTACTTC.